A single T cell receptor beta chain is shown here with its context. Its target is unknown. From the germline J gene comes the end of the CDR3, since the read stops 3 residues before it. Assay: immunoSEQ multiplex PCR; the TCRdb copy retains only in-frame clones and omits some. This table lists approximately 25,000 clones. This specimen belongs to a study of T cells in women clearing cervical HPV infection. Study-wide points: Richness differences could reflect unmeasured T-cell content per sample. CIN3+ cases had significantly higher TCR repertoire richness than controls, but evenness did not differ.

Trimming pared 3 bases from V and 6 bases from J, leaving 14 bases between. CDR1 and CDR2 (germline): SGHVS, FNYEAQ. The CDR3 length is 14 residues. This TCR was recovered from a woman between 18 and 70 years old with a cervical HPV16 infection that either progressed to CIN3+ or cleared (not recorded which). The sequencing input was blood buffy coat. The rearrangement uses TRBV7-6 and TRBJ1-2, with D perhaps TRBD1 (5 bases). CDR3 residues: CASSFNRQGDGYTF. CDR3 DNA (partial): TGTGCCAGCAGCTTTAATCGGCAGGGTGATGGC.